The 15 T cell receptor beta chains presented below share a single source sample, sequenced in a study of T cell repertoires in cytomegalovirus infection (dated by TCRdb to about 2019). Sequencing took place on an Illumina HiSeq 1500. Using fastp trimming at Q25 and MiXCR clonotype assembly, TCRdb reanalyzed the public sequencing data and kept in-frame beta chains. Each CDR3 protein appears once, grouped with its most common genes and DNA. This sample holds some 450,000 distinct CDR3 sequences; under 40% were observed only once. Jointly, the top ten make up roughly 13% of the sample. The sequenced sample consisted of PBMCs. Receptors originate from a human donor in good health (CMV status not recorded). Some clones in this sample may be carry-over from other donors' samples.

CDR3 sequence: CASSLTLKGGGELFF. The CDR3 DNA follows: TGTGCCAGCAGTTTAACCCTAAAAGGGGGCGGGGAGCTGTTTTTT. The genes are TRBV28 and TRBJ2-2; D possibly corresponds to TRBD1 (6 bases). Germline lookup yields CDR1 MDHEN and CDR2 SYDVKM. V lost 2 bases and J lost 7, with 14 bases in between. This CDR3 has 15 amino acids.

This clonotype was counted ten times or more. The gene calls are TRBV10-3 and TRBJ1-1; 8 bases align to TRBD1. Germline CDR1 reads ENHRY; CDR2 reads SYGVKD. This CDR3 contains 12 residues. The trim removed 10 bases at V and 6 bases at J, leaving 7 bases unmatched. CDR3 nucleotides: TGTGCCACGGCGGACAGGGAGGCTGAAGCTTTCTTT. Translated, it gives CATADREAEAFF.

The V gene is TRBV28, the J gene TRBJ1-5, with D possibly TRBD1 on 5 matching bases. The V gene's germline CDR1 is MDHEN and CDR2 SYDVKM. V lost 3 bases and J lost 4, with 16 bases in between. The CDR3 loop spans 16 amino acids. In DNA, the CDR3 is TGTGCCAGCAGTTTTCGCCGGGCTAGGGGAAATCAGCCCCAGCATTTT. It specifies CASSFRRARGNQPQHF. The whole variable domain, filled in from reference TRBV28 and TRBJ1-5, reads DVKVTQSSRYLVKRTGEKVFLECVQDMDHENMFWYRQDPGLGLRLIYFSYDVKMKEKGDIPEGYSVSREKKERFSLILESASTNQTSMYLCASSFRRARGNQPQHFGDGTRLSIL.

This clonotype has only a few counts. The chain couples TRBV4-2 to TRBJ2-1; TRBD1 aligns across 9 bases. This CDR3 contains 14 residues. V shed 5 bases, J shed 12 bases, and the junction held 11 bases outside the gene matches. Germline values: CDR1 LGHNA, CDR2 YNFKEQ. The CDR3 reads CASSAWTGDAGQFF. In DNA form, the CDR3 reads TGTGCCAGCAGCGCCTGGACAGGGGACGCGGGGCAGTTCTTC.

Here the CDR3 DNA reads TGTGCCACCAGAGTATTGGGACAGGGGGCACGCGAGCAGTACTTC. Its translation is CATRVLGQGAREQYF. The V and J genes are TRBV24-1 and TRBJ2-7, with 12 nucleotides matching TRBD1. This CDR3 is 15 amino acids long. In germline, CDR1 is KGHDR, CDR2 SFDVKD. V trimming: 7 bases; J trimming: 6 bases; junction bases outside the gene matches: 9.

This clonotype was seen a handful of times. This chain links TRBV7-8 with TRBJ2-6; no clear D. The germline gives CDR1 SGHVS, CDR2 FQNEAQ. This CDR3 is 15 amino acids long. V was clipped by 5 bases and J by 1 base, with 9 bases between them. In nucleotides, the CDR3 is TGTGCCAGCAGCCCTCCGGGTTCTGGGGCCAACGTCCTGACTTTC. Amino acids: CASSPPGSGANVLTF.

Regarding this clonotype: A much larger clone lies a single base off, so this may be a read error. Given the absence of the conserved phenylalanine or tryptophan at the CDR3 end, a read error is likely. V and J are TRBV7-2 and TRBJ2-7, with D possibly being TRBD1 (5 bases). V lost 5 bases and J lost 4, with 12 bases in between. Per germline, CDR1 SGHTA and CDR2 FQGNSA. This CDR3 comprises 13 residues. This CDR3 reads CASSVTVEYEQYL. CDR3 nucleotides: TGTGCCAGCAGCGTGACAGTAGAGTACGAGCAGTACTTA.

The V and J genes are TRBV9 and TRBJ1-1, with 9 nucleotides matching TRBD1. Trimming removed 0 bases from V and 1 base from J; junction bases left unmatched: 7. The germline V gene has CDR1 SGDLS and CDR2 YYNGEE. This CDR3 is 17 amino acids long. As DNA, the CDR3 is TGTGCCAGCAGCGTAGACCTATGGACAGGGGAGAACACTGAAGCTTTCTTT. It codes for CASSVDLWTGENTEAFF.

This clonotype has only a few counts. The V call is TRBV11-2, the J call TRBJ2-3; D is ambiguous. Germline-derived CDR1 and CDR2 are SGHAT and FQNNGV. Trimming pared 0 bases from V and 0 bases from J, leaving 10 bases between. The CDR3 runs to 16 residues. The CDR3 DNA follows: TGTGCCAGCAGCTTAGAGGCATTCCTTAGCACAGATACGCAGTATTTT. Protein product: CASSLEAFLSTDTQYF.

The chain carries TRBV11-2 and TRBJ2-3, with D perhaps TRBD1 or TRBD2 (6 bases each). V shed 2 bases and J shed 1 base, with 16 bases lying between them. Germline-derived CDR1 and CDR2 are SGHAT and FQNNGV. This CDR3 has 17 residues. The CDR3 protein is CASSLSQWGAGTDTQYF. The CDR3 nucleotides read TGTGCCAGCAGCTTAAGTCAATGGGGGGCCGGCACAGATACGCAGTATTTT.

Only a few counts were recorded for this clonotype. This rearrangement joins TRBV20-1 to TRBJ2-5; D perhaps matches TRBD2 (7 bases). This CDR3 region has 11 residues. Germline assignment: CDR1 DFQATT and CDR2 SNEGSKA (reference sequence). CDR3 nucleotides: TGCAAGGCCGGGGGGCCAGAGACCCAGTACTTC. Encoded protein: CKAGGPETQYF.

This clonotype was counted a few times. This chain links TRBV28 with TRBJ2-1, with D possibly being TRBD1 or TRBD2 (7 bases each). V was pared by 4 bases and J by 9 bases, with 10 bases between. CDR1 and CDR2 from the germline V gene are MDHEN and SYDVKM. This CDR3 is 12 amino acids long. The CDR3 DNA sequence: TGTGCCAGCAGTTCCAGGGGGGGTGAGCAGTTCTTC. Amino acids: CASSSRGGEQFF.

The chain employs TRBV5-5 and TRBJ2-7; a weak D match, TRBD2 (6 bases). This CDR3 has 17 amino acids. Germline values: CDR1 SGHKS, CDR2 YYEKEE (reference sequence). V was clipped by 3 bases and J by 5 bases, with 24 bases between them. CDR3 nucleotides: TGTGCCAGCAGCTCCCCCGGGACTGGCCGCAAAGATGACGAGCAGTACTTC. Translation gives CASSSPGTGRKDDEQYF.

The chain is built from TRBV2 and TRBJ1-6; the D is unclear. Germline CDR1 SNHLY, CDR2 FYNNEI. V shed 0 bases and J shed 2 bases, with 8 bases lying between them. The CDR3 length is 16 residues. CDR3 coding DNA: TGTGCCAGCAGTGAAGCCCCCGGAACCTATAATTCACCCCTCCACTTT. It specifies CASSEAPGTYNSPLHF.

The rearrangement uses TRBV7-6 and TRBJ2-3; D tentatively fits TRBD1 or TRBD2 (6 bases each). Trimming took off 1 base at V and 4 bases at J, with 12 bases between the two ends. This CDR3 spans 15 amino acids. Germline loops: CDR1 SGHVS, CDR2 FNYEAQ. The CDR3 sequence is CASSLGTGAADTQYF. The CDR3 DNA reads as TGTGCCAGCAGCTTAGGGACGGGGGCCGCAGATACGCAGTATTTT.